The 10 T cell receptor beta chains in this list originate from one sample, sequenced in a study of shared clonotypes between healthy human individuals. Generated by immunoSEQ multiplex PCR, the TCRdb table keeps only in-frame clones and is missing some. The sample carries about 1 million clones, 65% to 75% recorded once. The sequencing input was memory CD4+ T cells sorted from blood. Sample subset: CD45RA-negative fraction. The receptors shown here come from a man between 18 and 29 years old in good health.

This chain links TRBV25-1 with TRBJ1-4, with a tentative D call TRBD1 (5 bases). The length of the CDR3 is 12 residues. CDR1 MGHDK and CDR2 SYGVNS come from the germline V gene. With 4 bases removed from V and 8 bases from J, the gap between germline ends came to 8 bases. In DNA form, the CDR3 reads TGTGCCAGCAGTGGGGGGGTGGAAAAACTGTTTTTT. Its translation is CASSGGVEKLFF.

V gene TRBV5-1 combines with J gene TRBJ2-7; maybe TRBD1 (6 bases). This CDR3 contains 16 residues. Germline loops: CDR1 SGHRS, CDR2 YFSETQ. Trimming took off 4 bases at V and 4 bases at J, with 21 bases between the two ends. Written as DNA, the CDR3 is TGCGCCAGCAGCAGCGAAACAGGGAAAAGGGGATACGAGCAGTACTTC. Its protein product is CASSSETGKRGYEQYF. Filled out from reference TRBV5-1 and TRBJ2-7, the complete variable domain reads KAGVTQTPRYLIKTRGQQVTLSCSPISGHRSVSWYQQTPGQGLQFLFEYFSETQRNKGNFPGRFSGRQFSNSRSEMNVSTLELGDSALYLCASSSETGKRGYEQYFGPGTRLTVT.

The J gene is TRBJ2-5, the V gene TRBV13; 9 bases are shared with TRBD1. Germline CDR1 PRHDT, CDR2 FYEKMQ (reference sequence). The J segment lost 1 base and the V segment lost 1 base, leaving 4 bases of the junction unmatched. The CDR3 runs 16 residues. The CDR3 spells CASSLVGQGLQETQYF. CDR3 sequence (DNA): TGTGCCAGCAGCTTAGTTGGACAGGGGCTCCAAGAGACCCAGTACTTC.

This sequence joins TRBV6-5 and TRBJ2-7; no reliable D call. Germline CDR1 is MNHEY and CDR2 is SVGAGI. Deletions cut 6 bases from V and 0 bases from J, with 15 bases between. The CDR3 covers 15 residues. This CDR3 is CASRTAPGPSYEQYF. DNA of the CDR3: TGTGCCAGCAGAACTGCGCCCGGGCCCTCCTACGAGCAGTACTTC.

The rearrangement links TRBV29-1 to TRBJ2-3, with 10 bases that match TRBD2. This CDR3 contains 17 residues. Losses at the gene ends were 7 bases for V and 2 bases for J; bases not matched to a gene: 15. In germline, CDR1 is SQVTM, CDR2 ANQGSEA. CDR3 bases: TGCAGCGGCCTCCAGCGGGAGGGCCGGAGACTCACAGATACGCAGTATTTT. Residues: CSGLQREGRRLTDTQYF.

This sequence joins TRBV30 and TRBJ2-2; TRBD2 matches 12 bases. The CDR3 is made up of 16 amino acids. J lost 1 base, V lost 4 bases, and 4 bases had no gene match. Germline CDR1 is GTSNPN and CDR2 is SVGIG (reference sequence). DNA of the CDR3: TGTGCCTGGACCAAACTAGCGGGAGGGAACACCGGGGAGCTGTTTTTT. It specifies CAWTKLAGGNTGELFF. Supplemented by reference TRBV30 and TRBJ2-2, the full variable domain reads SQTIHQWPATLVQPVGSPLSLECTVEGTSNPNLYWYRQAAGRGLQLLFYSVGIGQISSEVPQNLSASRPQDRQFILSSKKLLLSDSGFYLCAWTKLAGGNTGELFFGEGSRLTVL.

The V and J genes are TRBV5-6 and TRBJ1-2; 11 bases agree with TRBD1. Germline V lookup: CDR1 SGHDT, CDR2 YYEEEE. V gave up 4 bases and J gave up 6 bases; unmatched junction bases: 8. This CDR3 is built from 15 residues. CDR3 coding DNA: TGTGCCAGCAGCCCCCGGGACAGGGGGATTGATGGCTACACCTTC. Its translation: CASSPRDRGIDGYTF.

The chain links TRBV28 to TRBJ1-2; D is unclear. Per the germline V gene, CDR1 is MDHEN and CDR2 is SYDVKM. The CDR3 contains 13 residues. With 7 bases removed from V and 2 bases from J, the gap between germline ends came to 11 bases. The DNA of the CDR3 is TGTGCCAGCATTACCACGGCGAACTATGGCTACACCTTC. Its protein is CASITTANYGYTF.

The CDR3 here is CASSQVPDRVTSPLHF. As DNA, the CDR3 is TGCGCCAGCAGCCAAGTCCCGGACAGGGTTACTTCACCCCTCCACTTT. The rearrangement joins TRBV4-3 to TRBJ1-6, with 8 bases that match TRBD1. With 1 base clipped from V and 9 bases from J, the junction kept 8 bases outside the gene matches. The CDR3 length is 16 residues. The germline gives CDR1 LGHNA, CDR2 YSLEER.

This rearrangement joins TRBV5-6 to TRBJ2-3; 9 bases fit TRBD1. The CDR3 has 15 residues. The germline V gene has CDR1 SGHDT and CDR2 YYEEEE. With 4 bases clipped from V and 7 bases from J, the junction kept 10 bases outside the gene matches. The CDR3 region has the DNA TGTGCCAGCAGCCCTGTGGGACAGGGTTTCAATACGCAGTATTTT. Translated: CASSPVGQGFNTQYF.